This T cell receptor beta chain was recorded in a study of cytomegalovirus exposure and HLA in healthy donors. This CDR3 has 18 amino acids. J lost 0 bases, V lost 1 base, and 5 bases had no gene match. Germline V gene sequence: CDR1 SEHNR, CDR2 FQNEAQ (reference sequence). The PCR used 60 Vbeta and 13 Jbeta primers. Sequencing used immunoSEQ multiplex PCR; TCRdb keeps in-frame clones, though not all of them. The sample has about 170,000 clones; 80% to 85% are singletons. This chain uses TRBV7-9 with TRBJ2-6; 8 bases agree with TRBD1. The source of this sequence is a boy under 10 years old in good health and CMV-seronegative. The sequenced sample consisted of PBMCs. The CDR3 sequence: CASSLGTGTYSGANVLTF. The CDR3 DNA follows: TGTGCCAGCAGCTTAGGGACAGGGACTTACTCTGGGGCCAACGTCCTGACTTTC.